Below are 15 T cell receptor beta chains sequenced from a single sample in a study of breast tumors, draining lymph nodes, adjacent tissues. TCRdb recomputed calls from the multiplex PCR reads with MiXCR, one row per CDR3 protein. Among around 300,000 distinct CDR3 sequences, about 33% were seen once, and the ten largest hold around 1%. The lymph nodes were axillary draining lymph nodes from breast cancer patients. Sequencing was carried out using axillary lymph node tissue. The receptor set was obtained from a female donor with breast cancer. Some clones in this sample may be carry-over from other donors' samples.

The chain is built from TRBV2 and TRBJ1-1; no clear D gene. CDR3 length: 11 amino acids. Germline V gene data show CDR1 as SNHLY and CDR2 as FYNNEI. Trimming pared 10 bases from V and 5 bases from J, leaving 11 bases between. Here the CDR3 reads CATSAETEAFF. The CDR3, as DNA: TGTGCCACCTCCGCGGAGACTGAAGCTTTCTTT.

The rearrangement links TRBV28 to TRBJ1-4; 8 bases match TRBD1. The CDR3 is 14 amino acids. The germline gives CDR1 MDHEN, CDR2 SYDVKM. V dropped 1 base and J dropped 10; count of bases not matched to a gene: 5. Here the CDR3 reads CASSLSRQGLKLFF. The CDR3 DNA reads TGTGCCAGCAGTTTATCGAGACAGGGGCTAAAACTGTTTTTT.

Note on this clonotype: This clone may be a read error of a much larger clone one base away. This sequence joins TRBV5-1 and TRBJ1-6; D is perhaps TRBD1 (5 bases). The CDR3 is 17 residues long. The germline V gene has CDR1 SGHRS and CDR2 YFSETQ. The CDR3 here is CASSYTPGGLGGSPLRF. CDR3 coding DNA: TGTGCCAGCAGTTACACCCCGGGTGGGCTGGGGGGGTCACCCCTCCGCTTT.

The gene calls are TRBV7-8 and TRBJ2-7; TRBD2 might be the D (5 bases). This CDR3 has 14 amino acids. Germline V gene sequence: CDR1 SGHVS, CDR2 FQNEAQ. V was trimmed by 7 bases and J by 4 bases, leaving 17 bases between them. For the CDR3, the DNA is TGTGCCAGCACCCTACGAGGGAATTGGTACGAGCAGTACTTC. Amino acid sequence: CASTLRGNWYEQYF.

This clonotype has a count of ten or more. V usage is TRBV6-4 and J usage is TRBJ2-2; the match to TRBD1 covers 10 bases. The V gene's germline CDR1 is MRHNA and CDR2 SNTAGT. Germline trimming cut 6 bases from V and 4 bases from J; bases unmatched to any gene: 2. The CDR3 consists of 14 residues. CDR3 sequence: CASSRDRGTGELFF. The CDR3 DNA sequence: TGTGCCAGCAGCCGGGACAGGGGCACCGGGGAGCTGTTTTTT.

Details on this clonotype: One base away lies a much larger clone, so this may be a sequencing read error. The chain couples TRBV5-4 to TRBJ2-1; TRBD2 agrees at 8 bases. The germline CDR1 and CDR2 sequences are SGHNT and YYREEE (reference sequence). The length of the CDR3 is 14 residues. V dropped 5 bases and J dropped 5; count of bases not matched to a gene: 6. CDR3 residues: CASSLQRENNEQFF. DNA for the CDR3: TGTGCCAGCAGTCTCCAGCGGGAGAACAATGAGCAGTTCTTC.

This clonotype was seen at least ten times. The chain combines TRBV10-3 with TRBJ1-4, with a tentative D call TRBD1 (5 bases). This CDR3 region has 15 residues. V was trimmed by 4 bases and J by 5 bases, leaving 14 bases between them. Germline V lookup: CDR1 ENHRY, CDR2 SYGVKD. DNA for the CDR3: TGTGCCATCAGTGTAAAGTCGGGACGAAATGAAAAACTGTTTTTT. Residues: CAISVKSGRNEKLFF.

This clonotype was seen ten or more times. The chain joins TRBV20-1 to TRBJ2-7; 9 bases are shared with TRBD1. Germline-derived CDR1 and CDR2 are DFQATT and SNEGSKA (reference sequence). The CDR3 extends over 13 amino acids. J was trimmed by 4 bases and V by 5 bases; bases with no gene match: 6. DNA for the CDR3: TGCAGTGCTTCCCCGGGACAGGGTTACGAGCAGTACTTC. Translated: CSASPGQGYEQYF.

As concerns this clonotype: An end of the junction differs from the germline gene, which may be a read error. The chain employs TRBV9 and TRBJ1-6, with 9 bases identical to TRBD1. Per germline, CDR1 SGDLS and CDR2 YYNGEE. The CDR3 spans 15 residues. For the CDR3, the DNA is TGTGCCGGCAGCGTAGATGGGACAGGGAATTCACCCCCCCACTTT. It codes for CAGSVDGTGNSPPHF.

This clonotype was seen only a few times. A much larger clone differs from this one at a single base, so this may be a read error. The V gene is TRBV5-6, the J gene TRBJ2-1; possible D gene TRBD2, 5 bases. The CDR3 runs to 12 residues. From germline, CDR1 is SGHDT and CDR2 YYEEEE. V lost 3 bases and J 10 bases, leaving 11 bases between the germline ends. CDR3 in DNA: TGTGCCAGCAGCTCGGGTTGGGAGGAGCAGTTCTTC. This encodes CASSSGWEEQFF.

This clonotype was seen at least ten times. The chain uses TRBV20-1 and TRBJ2-2; D is undetermined. From germline, CDR1 is DFQATT and CDR2 SNEGSKA (reference sequence). The CDR3 length is 12 residues. Trimming removed 2 bases at V and 3 bases at J, with 4 bases between. CDR3 bases: TGCAGTGCTAGAAAGGACACCGGGGAGCTGTTTTTT. This codes for CSARKDTGELFF.

About this clonotype: A much larger clone differs by one base, so this may be a read error. This sequence joins TRBV5-1 and TRBJ2-7; tentatively, D is TRBD1 or TRBD2 (5 bases each). The germline V gene encodes CDR1 SGHRS and CDR2 YFSETQ. The CDR3 is 16 amino acids. The ends were cut back, 6 bases at V and 2 bases at J, with 21 bases in the middle. The chain's CDR3 is CASTPYLGRDAYEQYF. The CDR3 DNA is TGCGCCAGCACCCCCTACCTGGGACGGGACGCCTACGAGCAGTACTTC.

This clonotype has ten or more counts. The chain uses TRBV20-1 and TRBJ1-5; unclear D gene. The CDR3 consists of 15 residues. Trimming removed 3 bases at V and 7 bases at J, with 19 bases between. Germline V gene sequence: CDR1 DFQATT, CDR2 SNEGSKA (reference sequence). In nucleotides, the CDR3 is TGCAGTGCTAGTCCCCTCGGGAGGGAGGTGCAGCCCCAGCATTTT. Protein product: CSASPLGREVQPQHF.

Points on this clonotype: A much larger clone lies one base from this, so it may be a read error. The J gene is TRBJ2-1, the V gene TRBV19; 7 nucleotides line up with TRBD1. The trim removed 3 bases at V and 8 bases at J, leaving 7 bases unmatched. This CDR3 has 14 amino acids. The germline V gene has CDR1 LNHDA and CDR2 SQIVND (reference sequence). Here the CDR3 DNA reads TGTGCCAGTAGTATGAGAGGGGGCTCCGATGAGCAGTTCTTC. This encodes CASSMRGGSDEQFF.

This clonotype appeared a few times. This clone may be a read error of a much larger clone one base away. The chain combines TRBV7-9 with TRBJ2-5, with D unresolved. Germline values: CDR1 SEHNR, CDR2 FQNEAQ (reference sequence). This CDR3 spans 15 amino acids. In DNA form, the CDR3 reads TGTGCCAGCAGCTTATCTGGGTGGAGAGAAGAGACCCAGCACTTC. Protein: CASSLSGWREETQHF.